This T cell receptor beta chain emerged from a study of regulatory T cells in long-lasting Graves disease. This sample's time point: newly diagnosed GD, antithyroid drugs for less than 3 months. After RNA was extracted from PBMCs, the TCR library was made from it. This CDR3 comprises 15 residues. Germline assignment: CDR1 MNHEY and CDR2 SVGAGI. The V gene lost 3 bases and the J gene lost 0 bases, with 9 bases spanning the gap. As concerns this clonotype: The antigen is unknown.

Study-wide findings and caveats: Newly diagnosed Graves' patients exceeded persistent ones in TCR diversity.

Arm-PCR of CDR3 regions and iRepertoire HTBI primers were used to build TCR beta libraries. TCRdb re-called the multiplex PCR reads through MiXCR, storing one row per CDR3 protein. The data contain under 450,000 distinct CDR3 sequences, roughly 10% of them singletons. The same sample was also studied in work on T cells in Graves' hyperthyroidism and ophthalmopathy.

This TCR was sampled from a woman between 18 and 30 years old with Graves disease. The V call is TRBV6-5, the J call TRBJ1-3; D call uncertain. The source material was peripheral blood mononuclear cells (PBMCs), sampled at new diagnosis, from a patient treated with antithyroid drugs. CDR3 in DNA: TGTGCCAGCAGTTATCCAGGAAGCTCTGGAAACACCATATATTTT. Translated, it gives CASSYPGSSGNTIYF.